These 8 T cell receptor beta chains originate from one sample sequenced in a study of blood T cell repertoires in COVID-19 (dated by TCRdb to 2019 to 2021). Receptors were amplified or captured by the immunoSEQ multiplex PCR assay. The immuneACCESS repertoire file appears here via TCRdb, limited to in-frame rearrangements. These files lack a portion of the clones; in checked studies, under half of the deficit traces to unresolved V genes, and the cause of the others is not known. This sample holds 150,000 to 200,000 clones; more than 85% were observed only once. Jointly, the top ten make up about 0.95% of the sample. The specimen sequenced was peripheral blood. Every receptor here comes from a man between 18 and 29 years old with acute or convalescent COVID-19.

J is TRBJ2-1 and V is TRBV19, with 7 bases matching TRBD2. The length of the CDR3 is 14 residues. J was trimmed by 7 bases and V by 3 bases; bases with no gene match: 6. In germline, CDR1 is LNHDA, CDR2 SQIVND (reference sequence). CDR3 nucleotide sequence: TGTGCCAGTAGTATTAAGGCGGGGGATAATGAGCAGTTCTTC. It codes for CASSIKAGDNEQFF.

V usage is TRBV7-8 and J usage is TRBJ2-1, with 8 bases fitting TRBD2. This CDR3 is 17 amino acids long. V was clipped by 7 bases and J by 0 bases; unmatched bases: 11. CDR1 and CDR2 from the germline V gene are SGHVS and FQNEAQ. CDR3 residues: CASTGGGIFLSYNEQFF. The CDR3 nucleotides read TGTGCCAGCACCGGGGGGGGGATCTTCCTCTCCTACAATGAGCAGTTCTTC.

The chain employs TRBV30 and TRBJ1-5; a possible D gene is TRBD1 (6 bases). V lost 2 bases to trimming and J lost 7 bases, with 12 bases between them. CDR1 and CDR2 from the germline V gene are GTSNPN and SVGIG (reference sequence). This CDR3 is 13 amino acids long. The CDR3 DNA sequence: TGTGCCTGGAGTATACAGGGACGACAGCCCCAGCATTTT. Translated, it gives CAWSIQGRQPQHF. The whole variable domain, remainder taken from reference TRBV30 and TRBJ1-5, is SQTIHQWPATLVQPVGSPLSLECTVEGTSNPNLYWYRQAAGRGLQLLFYSVGIGQISSEVPQNLSASRPQDRQFILSSKKLLLSDSGFYLCAWSIQGRQPQHFGDGTRLSIL.

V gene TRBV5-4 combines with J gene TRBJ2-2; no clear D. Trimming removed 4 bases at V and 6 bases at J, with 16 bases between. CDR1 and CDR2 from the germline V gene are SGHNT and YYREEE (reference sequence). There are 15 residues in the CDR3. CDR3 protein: CASSTYDGVSGELFF. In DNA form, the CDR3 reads TGTGCCAGCAGCACCTACGATGGAGTTTCCGGGGAGCTGTTTTTT.

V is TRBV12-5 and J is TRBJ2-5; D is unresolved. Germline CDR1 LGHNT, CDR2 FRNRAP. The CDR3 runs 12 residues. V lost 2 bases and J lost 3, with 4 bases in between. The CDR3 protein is CASGLYEETQYF. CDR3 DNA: TGTGCTAGTGGTTTGTATGAAGAGACCCAGTACTTC.

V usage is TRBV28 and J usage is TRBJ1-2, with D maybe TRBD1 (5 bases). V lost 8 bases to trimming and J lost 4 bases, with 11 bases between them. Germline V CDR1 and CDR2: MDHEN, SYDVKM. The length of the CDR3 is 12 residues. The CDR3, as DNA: TGTGCCAGCGGCAGGGATGGCTATGGCTACACCTTC. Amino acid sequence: CASGRDGYGYTF.

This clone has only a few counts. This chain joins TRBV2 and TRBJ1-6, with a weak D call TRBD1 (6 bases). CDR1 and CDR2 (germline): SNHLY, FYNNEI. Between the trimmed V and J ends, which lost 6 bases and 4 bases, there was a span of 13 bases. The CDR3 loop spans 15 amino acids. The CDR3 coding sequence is TGTGCCAGCAGACTGAGACAGGAGTATAATTCACCCCTCCACTTT. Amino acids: CASRLRQEYNSPLHF.

Here the CDR3 reads CASSAGKRYEQYF. Written as DNA, the CDR3 is TGTGCCAGCTCCGCGGGGAAGCGCTACGAGCAGTACTTC. This chain links TRBV18 with TRBJ2-7; the D gene is possibly TRBD2 (6 bases). CDR3 length: 13 amino acids. Germline V gives CDR1 KGHSH, CDR2 LQKENI. Deletions cut 6 bases from V and 3 bases from J, with 12 bases between.